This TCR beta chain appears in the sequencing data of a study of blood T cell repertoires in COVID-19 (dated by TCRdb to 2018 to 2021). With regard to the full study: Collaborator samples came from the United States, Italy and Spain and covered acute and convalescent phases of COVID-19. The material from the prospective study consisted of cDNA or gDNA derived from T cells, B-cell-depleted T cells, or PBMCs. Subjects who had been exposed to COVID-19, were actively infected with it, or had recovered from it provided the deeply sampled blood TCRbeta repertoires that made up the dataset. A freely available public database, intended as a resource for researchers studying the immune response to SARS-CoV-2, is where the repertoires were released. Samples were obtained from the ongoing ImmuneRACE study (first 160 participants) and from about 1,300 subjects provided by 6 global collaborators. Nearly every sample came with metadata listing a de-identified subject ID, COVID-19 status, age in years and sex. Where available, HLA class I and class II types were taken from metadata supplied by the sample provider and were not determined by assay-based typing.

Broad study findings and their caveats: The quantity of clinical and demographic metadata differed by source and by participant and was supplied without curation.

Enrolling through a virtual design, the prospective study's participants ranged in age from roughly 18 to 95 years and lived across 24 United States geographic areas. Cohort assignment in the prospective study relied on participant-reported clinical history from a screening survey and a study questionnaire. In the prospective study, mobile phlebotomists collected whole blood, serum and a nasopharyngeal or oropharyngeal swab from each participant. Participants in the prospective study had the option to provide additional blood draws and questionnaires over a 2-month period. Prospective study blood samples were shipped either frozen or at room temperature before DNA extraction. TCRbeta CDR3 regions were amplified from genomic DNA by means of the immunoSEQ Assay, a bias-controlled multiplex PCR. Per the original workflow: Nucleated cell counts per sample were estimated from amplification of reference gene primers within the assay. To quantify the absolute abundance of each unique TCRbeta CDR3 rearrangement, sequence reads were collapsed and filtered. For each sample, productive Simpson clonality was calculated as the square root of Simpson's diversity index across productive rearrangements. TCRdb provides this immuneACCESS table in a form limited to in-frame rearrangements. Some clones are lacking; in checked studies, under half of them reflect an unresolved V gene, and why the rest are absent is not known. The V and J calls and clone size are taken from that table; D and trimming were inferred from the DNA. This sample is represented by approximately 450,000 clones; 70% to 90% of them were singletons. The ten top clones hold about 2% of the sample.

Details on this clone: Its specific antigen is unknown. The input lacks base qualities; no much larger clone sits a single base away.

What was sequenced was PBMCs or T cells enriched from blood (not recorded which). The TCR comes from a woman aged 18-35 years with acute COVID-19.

CDR3 region: CASSLAGGAHEQYF. The DNA sequence is given as TGTGCCAGCAGCTTGGCGGGGGGGGCCCACGAGCAGTACTTC. The chain is encoded by TRBV5-6 joined to TRBJ2-7; 8 middle bases align to TRBD2. For CDR1 and CDR2, the germline V gene lists SGHDT and YYEEEE. Germline trimming: 0 bases from V, 5 bases from J; junction bases outside gene matches: 4. Inclusive of the bounding cysteine and phenylalanine, the CDR3 is 14 residues long. Just the 42-base CDR3 DNA is kept, in frame starting at base 1.